The 13 T cell receptor beta chains below were found in one sample sequenced in a study of graft-versus-host responses after intestinal transplantation. This table comes from immunoSEQ multiplex PCR, and its TCRdb copy is limited to in-frame clones, with some not included. The top ten clones hold around 7.3% of a sample with about 4,300 clones, around three quarters of them seen once. Researchers processed graft tissue to release intraepithelial and lamina propria lymphocytes. Sequences were derived from ileum tissue, sampled 9 days after transplant. Every receptor here comes from a human patient who received an intestinal transplant, so some T cells may come from the graft donor.

The chain has TRBV9 and TRBJ1-1, with D perhaps matching TRBD1 (5 bases). The CDR3 extends over 14 amino acids. Germline values: CDR1 SGDLS, CDR2 YYNGEE. V was clipped by 4 bases and J by 1 base, with 11 bases between them. The CDR3, as DNA: TGTGCCAGCAGCCTCCACGGGGCGAACACTGAAGCTTTCTTT. It specifies CASSLHGANTEAFF.

This clone was observed a few times. J is TRBJ1-2 and V is TRBV14; D is ambiguous. The germline V and J ends were trimmed by 1 base and 0 bases, with 3 bases remaining between them. The CDR3 length is 13 residues. CDR1 is SGHDN and CDR2 is FVKESK in the germline V gene. DNA for the CDR3: TGTGCCAGCAGCCAAGTACCTAACTATGGCTACACCTTC. It yields the protein CASSQVPNYGYTF.

The chain carries TRBV19 and TRBJ1-3, with D unresolved. CDR3 size: 13 residues. In germline, CDR1 is LNHDA, CDR2 SQIVND (reference sequence). The V end was cut by 9 bases, the J end by 2 bases, with 11 bases between. CDR3 residues: CARKFGAGNTIYF. DNA of the CDR3: TGTGCCAGGAAATTTGGGGCTGGAAACACCATATATTTT. Based on the CDR3 plus reference TRBV19 and TRBJ1-3, the full variable domain is DGGITQSPKYLFRKEGQNVTLSCEQNLNHDAMYWYRQDPGQGLRLIYYSQIVNDFQKGDIAEGYSVSREKKESFPLTVTSAQKNPTAFYLCARKFGAGNTIYFGEGSWLTVV.

The rearrangement links TRBV5-1 to TRBJ2-3, with 7 bases fitting TRBD1. V lost 4 bases and J lost 4; bases outside the gene matches: 6. The CDR3 covers 14 residues. Per the germline V gene, CDR1 is SGHRS and CDR2 is YFSETQ. The CDR3 bases are TGCGCCAGCAGCATGGGGACAGTTGCAGATACGCAGTATTTT. This gives the protein CASSMGTVADTQYF.

The chain has TRBV6-6 and TRBJ2-7, with TRBD2 identical over 7 bases. V lost 3 bases to trimming and J lost 6 bases; unmatched junction nucleotides: 8. The V gene's germline CDR1 is MNHNY and CDR2 SVGAGI (reference sequence). CDR3 size: 14 residues. The CDR3 sequence is CASSYGGWGGEQYF. CDR3 DNA: TGTGCCAGCAGTTATGGCGGGTGGGGGGGCGAGCAGTACTTC.

The chain combines TRBV25-1 with TRBJ1-2, with no clear D. This CDR3 comprises 15 residues. Germline V CDR1 and CDR2: MGHDK, SYGVNS. V shed 3 bases and J shed 1 base, with 12 bases lying between them. The CDR3 here is CASSELYDLNYGYTF. CDR3 bases: TGTGCCAGCAGTGAGTTGTACGATCTTAACTATGGCTACACCTTC.

The chain has TRBV29-1 and TRBJ1-2, with D uncertain. Germline assignment: CDR1 SQVTM and CDR2 ANQGSEA. Between the trimmed V and J ends, which lost 7 bases and 2 bases, there was a span of 17 bases. The CDR3 runs 14 residues. CDR3 residues: CSDLESGRNYGYTF. The DNA of the CDR3 is TGCAGCGACCTAGAATCGGGGAGGAACTATGGCTACACCTTC.

The V gene is TRBV5-4, the J gene TRBJ2-5, with 8 nucleotides matching TRBD2. Germline-derived CDR1 and CDR2 are SGHNT and YYREEE (reference sequence). The CDR3 consists of 15 residues. Trimming took 3 bases from V and 2 from J; bases not matched to a gene: 6. CDR3 in amino acids: CASSSSGRPQETQYF. The CDR3 DNA reads as TGTGCCAGCAGCTCAAGCGGGAGACCTCAAGAGACCCAGTACTTC.

As for this clone: Its ends do not fully match the called genes, so a read error is possible. The genes are TRBV18 and TRBJ1-5; D is ambiguous. Germline CDR1 and CDR2: KGHSH and LQKENI. The CDR3 consists of 12 residues. CDR3 DNA: TGTGCCAGCTTACCAGCAGCTCAGCCCCAGCATTTT. This gives the protein CASLPAAQPQHF.

The chain employs TRBV11-3 and TRBJ1-2; possibly TRBD1 for D (6 bases). Germline V CDR1 and CDR2: SGHNT, YENEEA. CDR3 length: 13 amino acids. V was shortened by 4 bases and J by 4 bases, with 10 bases between the two germline ends. Here the CDR3 reads CASSSGVSYGYTF. The CDR3 DNA reads as TGTGCCAGCAGCTCAGGGGTCTCCTATGGCTACACCTTC.

The V and J genes are TRBV25-1 and TRBJ1-5, with TRBD1 matching over 9 bases. The CDR3 consists of 18 residues. From germline, CDR1 is MGHDK and CDR2 SYGVNS. V shed 5 bases and J 2 bases; nucleotides not matched to a gene: 13. In DNA, the CDR3 is TGTGCCAGCAGTCCCGGGGGACAGGGAGAGGAGGGCAATCAGCCCCAGCATTTT. It codes for CASSPGGQGEEGNQPQHF.

The chain recombines TRBV7-9 with TRBJ2-7; D is uncertain. In germline, CDR1 is SEHNR, CDR2 FQNEAQ (reference sequence). The ends were cut back, 1 base at V and 2 bases at J, with 6 bases in the middle. The CDR3 contains 13 residues. CDR3 sequence (DNA): TGTGCCAGCAGCTTAGGGTATACCTACGAGCAGTACTTC. Amino acid sequence: CASSLGYTYEQYF.

V gene TRBV11-3 combines with J gene TRBJ2-7; 7 bases are shared with TRBD2. V trimming: 6 bases; J trimming: 3 bases; junction bases outside the gene matches: 5. The CDR3 consists of 13 residues. The germline V gene encodes CDR1 SGHNT and CDR2 YENEEA. The CDR3 here is CASSLGGDYEQYF. CDR3 nucleotide sequence: TGTGCCAGCAGTCTGGGAGGGGACTACGAGCAGTACTTC.